What follows are 30 T cell receptor beta chains derived from one specimen sequenced in a study of OX40 agonist ivuxolimab in advanced cancers. Some clones are missing from TCRdb's copy, which holds only in-frame ones; the method was immunoSEQ multiplex PCR. Here the sample spans more than 80,000 clones, 75% to 95% being singletons. The sample here was CD4+ or CD8+ T cells sorted from blood, taken in a trial of the OX40 agonist ivuxolimab. Every receptor here comes from an adult with an advanced solid tumor such as melanoma, head and neck, liver or kidney cancer.

The chain uses TRBV28 and TRBJ1-5; tentatively, D is TRBD1 (5 bases). This CDR3 is 14 amino acids long. Germline V gene lookup returns CDR1 MDHEN and CDR2 SYDVKM. The germline V and J ends were trimmed by 2 bases and 7 bases, with 12 bases remaining between them. CDR3 amino acids: CASSLQGPWQPQHF. CDR3 DNA: TGTGCCAGCAGTTTACAGGGCCCATGGCAGCCCCAGCATTTT.

The sample holds one count of this clone. The V and J genes are TRBV30 and TRBJ1-2; TRBD1 is a possible D gene (5 bases). V was trimmed by 3 bases and J by 9 bases, leaving 11 bases between them. Per germline, CDR1 GTSNPN and CDR2 SVGIG (reference sequence). The CDR3 is 11 amino acids. CDR3 in DNA: TGTGCCTGGAGCCTCGGGACGAGCTACACCTTC. It specifies CAWSLGTSYTF.

This chain joins TRBV6-1 and TRBJ2-1; 8 bases agree with TRBD2. The ends lost 3 bases at V and 2 bases at J; junction bases unmatched: 6. The CDR3 contains 16 residues. CDR1 and CDR2 from the germline V gene are MNHNS and SASEGT. In DNA, the CDR3 is TGTGCCAGCAGTGAGGTACTAGCGGCCCCCTACAATGAGCAGTTCTTC. Protein: CASSEVLAAPYNEQFF.

This clone was found once. CDR3 region: CASSYSGGNTGELFF. CDR3 bases: TGTGCCAGCAGTTACTCCGGGGGGAACACCGGGGAGCTGTTTTTT. V is TRBV6-5 and J is TRBJ2-2, with D possibly matching TRBD2 (6 bases). V was shortened by 0 bases and J by 1 base, with 6 bases between the two germline ends. The germline CDR1 and CDR2 sequences are MNHEY and SVGAGI. The CDR3 consists of 15 residues.

The V call is TRBV28, the J call TRBJ1-2; TRBD1 is a possible D gene (6 bases). The V gene lost 4 bases and the J gene lost 0 bases, with 9 bases spanning the gap. The CDR3 is 14 amino acids. CDR1 MDHEN and CDR2 SYDVKM come from the germline V gene. CDR3 in amino acids: CASSYRATNYGYTF. In DNA form, the CDR3 reads TGTGCCAGCAGTTACAGGGCTACTAACTATGGCTACACCTTC.

This rearrangement joins TRBV9 to TRBJ1-2; a possible D gene is TRBD1 (5 bases). V was pared by 4 bases and J by 0 bases, with 16 bases between. From germline, CDR1 is SGDLS and CDR2 YYNGEE. The CDR3 extends over 16 amino acids. The CDR3 reads CASSPGGDPPNYGYTF. In nucleotides, the CDR3 is TGTGCCAGCAGCCCCGGTGGGGACCCGCCTAACTATGGCTACACCTTC.

The V gene is TRBV27, the J gene TRBJ2-7; perhaps TRBD2 as D (6 bases). The CDR3 sequence is 14 residues long. Germline CDR1 reads MNHEY; CDR2 reads SMNVEV (reference sequence). V was clipped by 5 bases and J by 3 bases, with 14 bases between them. The CDR3 coding sequence is TGTGCCAGCAGTGGGGCCCTGGGAGGCTACGAGCAGTACTTC. This encodes CASSGALGGYEQYF.

The chain uses TRBV4-1 and TRBJ2-2, with 7 bases that match TRBD2. This CDR3 region has 13 residues. The germline V gene encodes CDR1 MGHRA and CDR2 YSYEKL. Losses at the gene ends were 2 bases for V and 6 bases for J; bases not matched to a gene: 0. The CDR3 DNA is TGCGCCAGCAGCCAAACTAGCGCCGGGGAGCTGTTTTTT. Its translation: CASSQTSAGELFF.

The V call is TRBV9, the J call TRBJ1-1; no clear D gene. V was cut by 0 bases and J by 1 base, with 13 bases left in between. This CDR3 is 16 amino acids long. From germline, CDR1 is SGDLS and CDR2 YYNGEE. CDR3 bases: TGTGCCAGCAGCGTAGCTATCGGTCCAGCGAACACTGAAGCTTTCTTT. Translation: CASSVAIGPANTEAFF.

This clone was observed a single time. The V and J genes are TRBV25-1 and TRBJ2-5; D remains unclear. There are 11 residues in the CDR3. Trimming shortened V by 2 bases and J by 14 bases, and 12 bases separated the two germline ends. Germline CDR1 is MGHDK and CDR2 is SYGVNS. This chain's CDR3 is CASSEPSWIYF. CDR3 DNA sequence: TGTGCCAGCAGTGAACCCTCGTGGATATACTTC.

The V and J genes are TRBV6-1 and TRBJ2-1; the match to TRBD1 covers 8 bases. The CDR3 consists of 12 residues. CDR1 and CDR2 from the germline V gene are MNHNS and SASEGT. The J segment lost 15 bases and the V segment lost 3 bases, leaving 7 bases of the junction unmatched. This CDR3 is CASSDPGQGPFF. In nucleotides, the CDR3 is TGTGCCAGCAGTGACCCCGGACAGGGTCCGTTCTTC.

CDR3 nucleotide sequence: TGTGCCAGCAGTTTATCAGGGTTAGGCAATCAGCCCCAGCATTTT. Its protein product is CASSLSGLGNQPQHF. This chain joins TRBV28 and TRBJ1-5; weak D call: TRBD1 (5 bases). CDR3 length equals 15 residues. Deletions cut 1 base from V and 2 bases from J, with 9 bases between. Germline CDR1 and CDR2: MDHEN and SYDVKM. The variable domain in full, completed from reference TRBV28 and TRBJ1-5, reads DVKVTQSSRYLVKRTGEKVFLECVQDMDHENMFWYRQDPGLGLRLIYFSYDVKMKEKGDIPEGYSVSREKKERFSLILESASTNQTSMYLCASSLSGLGNQPQHFGDGTRLSIL.

V and J are TRBV2 and TRBJ2-2, with D uncertain. Germline V gene lookup returns CDR1 SNHLY and CDR2 FYNNEI. V lost 7 bases and J lost 1, with 7 bases in between. The CDR3 contains 13 residues. CDR3 coding DNA: TGTGCCAGCATTCCAGGGAACACCGGGGAGCTGTTTTTT. Its translation is CASIPGNTGELFF.

This clone was counted between two and nine times. This chain joins TRBV5-5 and TRBJ2-5; 10 nucleotides match TRBD1. J gave up 2 bases and V 5 bases, and 9 bases lay outside the gene matches. Germline-derived CDR1 and CDR2 are SGHKS and YYEKEE (reference sequence). The CDR3 is 16 amino acids. The CDR3 protein is CASSHTGTGVQETQYF. CDR3 in DNA: TGTGCCAGCAGTCACACCGGGACAGGGGTGCAAGAGACCCAGTACTTC.

The rearrangement joins TRBV5-6 to TRBJ2-2; D gene unclear. Trimming shortened V by 0 bases and J by 6 bases, and 12 bases separated the two germline ends. The CDR3 has 15 residues. The germline gives CDR1 SGHDT, CDR2 YYEEEE. CDR3 loop: CASSLALFGAGELFF. CDR3 sequence (DNA): TGTGCCAGCAGCTTGGCCCTGTTTGGGGCCGGGGAGCTGTTTTTT.

V and J are TRBV25-1 and TRBJ1-4; 7 bases align to TRBD1. This CDR3 comprises 15 residues. V was clipped by 4 bases and J by 8 bases; unmatched bases: 10. Per germline, CDR1 MGHDK and CDR2 SYGVNS. This CDR3 reads CASSVWEGAGEKLFF. The CDR3 coding sequence is TGTGCCAGCAGTGTTTGGGAGGGGGCCGGGGAAAAACTGTTTTTT. Using reference TRBV25-1 and TRBJ1-4 for the parts outside the CDR3, the full variable domain is EADIYQTPRYLVIGTGKKITLECSQTMGHDKMYWYQQDPGMELHLIHYSYGVNSTEKGDLSSESTVSRIRTEHFPLTLESARPSHTSQYLCASSVWEGAGEKLFFGSGTQLSVL.

This clone was seen a single time. The rearrangement links TRBV5-1 to TRBJ2-7; D unclear. Germline-derived CDR1 and CDR2 are SGHRS and YFSETQ. The CDR3 is 15 residues long. V dropped 3 bases and J dropped 3 bases, with 16 bases sitting between them. For the CDR3, the DNA is TGCGCCAGCAGCTCTACCCCGGGTTCCGACTACGAGCAGTACTTC. Amino acids: CASSSTPGSDYEQYF.

This clone was found once. This chain joins TRBV28 and TRBJ1-2; D is possibly TRBD1 (5 bases). The CDR3 has 13 residues. Trimming took 6 bases from V and 4 from J, leaving 12 bases between them. Germline CDR1 MDHEN, CDR2 SYDVKM. This CDR3 is CASRGMRGYGYTF. The CDR3 DNA reads TGTGCCAGCAGGGGAATGAGGGGCTATGGCTACACCTTC.

This chain uses TRBV4-3 with TRBJ1-5, with D hard to call. There are 15 residues in the CDR3. Germline assignment: CDR1 LGHNA and CDR2 YSLEER. Trimming pared 0 bases from V and 3 bases from J, leaving 9 bases between. CDR3 DNA: TGCGCCAGCAGCCAAGATCTGGCAGACAATCAGCCCCAGCATTTT. Amino acids: CASSQDLADNQPQHF.

This sequence joins TRBV9 and TRBJ1-1; the D gene is possibly TRBD1 (5 bases). This CDR3 contains 17 residues. CDR1 and CDR2 from the germline V gene are SGDLS and YYNGEE. V lost 0 bases, J lost 1 base, and 16 bases lay in between. The CDR3 region is CASSVGGFRGSNTEAFF. In nucleotides, the CDR3 is TGTGCCAGCAGCGTAGGCGGTTTTAGGGGCTCGAACACTGAAGCTTTCTTT.

The rearrangement joins TRBV27 to TRBJ1-5, with TRBD1 matching 7 bases. Germline values: CDR1 MNHEY, CDR2 SMNVEV (reference sequence). Losses at the gene ends were 5 bases for V and 5 bases for J; bases not matched to a gene: 3. The CDR3 totals 13 residues. The CDR3 nucleotides are TGTGCCAGCAGTGAGGGGGCGGATCAGCCCCAGCATTTT. Its protein product is CASSEGADQPQHF.

The gene calls are TRBV27 and TRBJ2-3; no clear D gene. The CDR3 sequence is 14 residues long. Germline V gives CDR1 MNHEY, CDR2 SMNVEV (reference sequence). Deletions cut 7 bases from V and 1 base from J, with 12 bases between. The CDR3 region has the DNA TGTGCCAGCACCCCCATTGGGGGCACAGATACGCAGTATTTT. Its translation is CASTPIGGTDTQYF.

V is TRBV30 and J is TRBJ2-3; the D is unclear. The V end lost 2 bases, the J end lost 2 bases, and 14 bases lay between the germline ends. CDR1 and CDR2 (germline): GTSNPN, SVGIG (reference sequence). This CDR3 contains 15 residues. CDR3 residues: CAWSTRVLVTDTQYF. Here the CDR3 DNA reads TGTGCCTGGAGTACCCGGGTGTTAGTCACAGATACGCAGTATTTT.

This chain uses TRBV28 with TRBJ2-3; a weak D match, TRBD1 (7 bases). This CDR3 contains 15 residues. Germline V gives CDR1 MDHEN, CDR2 SYDVKM. Trimming removed 5 bases from V and 3 bases from J, with 15 bases in between. The CDR3: CASSPLQGRTDTQYF. In DNA, the CDR3 is TGTGCCAGCAGTCCGTTACAGGGGAGGACAGATACGCAGTATTTT.

The CDR3 nucleotides read TGTGCCAGCAGTAGCGGGAGTAGCTCCGGGGAGCTGTTTTTT. Its translation: CASSSGSSSGELFF. V gene TRBV6-4 combines with J gene TRBJ2-2, with 8 bases matching TRBD2. This CDR3 spans 14 amino acids. Germline values: CDR1 MRHNA, CDR2 SNTAGT. V lost 5 bases and J lost 6; bases outside the gene matches: 5.

V and J are TRBV2 and TRBJ2-1; perhaps TRBD1 as D (6 bases). This CDR3 spans 15 amino acids. V lost 7 bases and J lost 7, with 20 bases in between. Germline CDR1 SNHLY, CDR2 FYNNEI. As DNA, the CDR3 is TGTGCCAGCACTGGGTTGGGGGCCGAGGTAAATGAGCAGTTCTTC. Protein: CASTGLGAEVNEQFF.

The V call is TRBV28, the J call TRBJ1-5; D may be TRBD1 (6 bases). V lost 7 bases, J lost 4 bases, and 23 bases lay in between. The germline V gene encodes CDR1 MDHEN and CDR2 SYDVKM. The CDR3 totals 17 residues. CDR3 nucleotides: TGTGCCAGCAACCTGAGAAGCGGGGGCGCGGGGAATCAGCCCCAGCATTTT. Translated: CASNLRSGGAGNQPQHF.

The chain uses TRBV19 and TRBJ1-1, with TRBD1 matching over 8 bases. The germline V gene has CDR1 LNHDA and CDR2 SQIVND (reference sequence). The CDR3 is made up of 14 amino acids. V shed 3 bases and J 7 bases; nucleotides not matched to a gene: 7. CDR3 protein: CASSIQGAWDEAFF. DNA of the CDR3: TGTGCCAGTAGTATTCAGGGGGCCTGGGATGAAGCTTTCTTT.

Comments on this clone: This sample includes further DNA sequences coding for the same CDR3. V is TRBV5-6 and J is TRBJ2-3; D gene unclear. CDR3 length: 11 amino acids. V was shortened by 1 base and J by 3 bases, with 0 bases between the two germline ends. Germline V lookup: CDR1 SGHDT, CDR2 YYEEEE. In DNA, the CDR3 is TGTGCCAGCAGCTTGACAGATACGCAGTATTTT. Its protein is CASSLTDTQYF. Using reference TRBV5-6 and TRBJ2-3 for the parts outside the CDR3, the full variable domain is DAGVTQSPTHLIKTRGQQVTLRCSPKSGHDTVSWYQQALGQGPQFIFQYYEEEERQRGNFPDRFSGHQFPNYSSELNVNALLLGDSALYLCASSLTDTQYFGPGTRLTVL.

This rearrangement joins TRBV27 to TRBJ2-1; unclear D gene. The V gene lost 5 bases and the J gene lost 7 bases, with 15 bases spanning the gap. CDR3 length equals 14 residues. Germline assignment: CDR1 MNHEY and CDR2 SMNVEV (reference sequence). The CDR3 spells CASSPLITPNEQFF. Here the CDR3 DNA reads TGTGCCAGCAGTCCCCTGATTACTCCAAATGAGCAGTTCTTC.